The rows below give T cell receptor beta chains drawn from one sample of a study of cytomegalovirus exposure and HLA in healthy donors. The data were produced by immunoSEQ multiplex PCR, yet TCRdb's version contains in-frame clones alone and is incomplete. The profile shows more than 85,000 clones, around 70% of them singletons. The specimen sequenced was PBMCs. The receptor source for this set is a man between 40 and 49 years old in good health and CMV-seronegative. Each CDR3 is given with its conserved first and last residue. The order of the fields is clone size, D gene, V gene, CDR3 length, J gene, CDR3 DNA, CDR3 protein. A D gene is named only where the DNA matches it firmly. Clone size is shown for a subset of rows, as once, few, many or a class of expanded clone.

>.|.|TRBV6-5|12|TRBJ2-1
TGTGCCAGCAGGGGCCGAAACAATGAGCAGTTCTTC
CASRGRNNEQFF
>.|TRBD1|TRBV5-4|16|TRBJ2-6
TGTGCCAGCAGCACCGACAGGGGCCCCGGGGCCAACGTCCTGACTTTC
CASSTDRGPGANVLTF
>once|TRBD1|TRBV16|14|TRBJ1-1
TGTGCCAGCAGAGCAGGGGGCGGAGGGACTGAAGCTTTCTTT
CASRAGGGGTEAFF
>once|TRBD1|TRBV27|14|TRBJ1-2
TGTGCCAGCAGTCCAGGGGGCGCTAGCTATGGCTACACCTTC
CASSPGGASYGYTF
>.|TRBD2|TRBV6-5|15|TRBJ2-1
TGTGCCAGCAGTTACCGGGCTAGCGGAAACAATGAGCAGTTCTTC
CASSYRASGNNEQFF
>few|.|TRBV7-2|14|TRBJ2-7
TGTGCCAGCAGCACCCGACAGACCTCCTACGAGCAGTACTTC
CASSTRQTSYEQYF
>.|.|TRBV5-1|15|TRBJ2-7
TGCGCCAGCAGCTTCTCCGGGACTGGAGGGCTCGAGCAGTACTTC
CASSFSGTGGLEQYF
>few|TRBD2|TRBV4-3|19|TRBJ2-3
TGCGCCAGCAGCCAAGATCGTGGGACTAGCGGGGGTTCCACAGATACGCAGTATTTT
CASSQDRGTSGGSTDTQYF
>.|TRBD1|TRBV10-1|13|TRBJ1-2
TGCGCCAGCATGGGGACAGGGAGCTATGGCTACACCTTC
CASMGTGSYGYTF
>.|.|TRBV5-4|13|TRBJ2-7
TGTGCCAGCAGCTTGTGGGGCCAATACGAGCAGTACTTC
CASSLWGQYEQYF
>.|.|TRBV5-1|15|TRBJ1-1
TGCGCCAGCAGCTTGGGAGGGGGGGCCGGCACTGAAGCTTTCTTT
CASSLGGGAGTEAFF
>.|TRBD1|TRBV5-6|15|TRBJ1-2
TGTGCCAGCAGCTATGTAGAGACAGGGGGATATGGCTACACCTTC
CASSYVETGGYGYTF
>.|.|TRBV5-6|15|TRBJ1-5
TGTGCCAGCAGCTCACGGGGGTATAGCAATCAGCCCCAGCATTTT
CASSSRGYSNQPQHF
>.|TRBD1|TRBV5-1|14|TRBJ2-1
TGCGCCAGCAGTGGACAGGGGTACTACAATGAGCAGTTCTTC
CASSGQGYYNEQFF